A single sample gave rise to the 5 T cell receptor beta chains below, sequenced in a study of beta chain features in type 1 diabetes. TCRB transcripts that were expressed got sequenced, as all of the isolated RNA had been reverse transcribed. TCRdb's table, derived via immunoSEQ multiplex PCR, lists solely in-frame clones and lacks some. The data show around 330,000 clones, with about 10% seen just once and under 0.02% held by the top ten. The sample consisted of naive CD4+ T cells from blood. The source of these receptors is a young woman in good health.

The chain combines TRBV28 with TRBJ1-2; D gene uncertain. Trimming took off 6 bases at V and 5 bases at J, with 7 bases between the two ends. The CDR3 sequence is 11 residues long. CDR1 and CDR2 (germline): MDHEN, SYDVKM. Written as DNA, the CDR3 is TGTGCCAGCAGCTGGGAGTATGGCTACACCTTC. It yields the protein CASSWEYGYTF.

This chain links TRBV6-5 with TRBJ2-3, with 8 bases fitting TRBD1. V trimming: 0 bases; J trimming: 2 bases; junction bases outside the gene matches: 4. CDR3 size: 16 residues. Germline values: CDR1 MNHEY, CDR2 SVGAGI. This chain's CDR3 is CASSYSWTGTTDTQYF. CDR3 bases: TGTGCCAGCAGTTACTCCTGGACAGGGACCACAGATACGCAGTATTTT.

This chain links TRBV5-1 with TRBJ2-5; TRBD1 matches at 7 bases. V lost 3 bases and J lost 9; bases outside the gene matches: 17. Germline assignment: CDR1 SGHRS and CDR2 YFSETQ. The CDR3 has 16 amino acids. The CDR3 spells CASSYQGVVDAQAQYF. CDR3 DNA sequence: TGCGCCAGCAGCTACCAGGGGGTTGTCGATGCCCAGGCCCAGTACTTC.

This clone was recorded a few times. The rearrangement joins TRBV5-1 to TRBJ2-3; 11 bases are a match to TRBD1. The germline CDR1 and CDR2 sequences are SGHRS and YFSETQ. The CDR3 totals 14 residues. V shed 7 bases, J shed 3 bases, and the junction held 4 bases outside the gene matches. CDR3 in amino acids: CASSGQGATDTQYF. CDR3 in DNA: TGCGCCAGCTCAGGACAGGGGGCAACAGATACGCAGTATTTT. The entire variable domain, with the rest obtained from reference TRBV5-1 and TRBJ2-3, is as follows: KAGVTQTPRYLIKTRGQQVTLSCSPISGHRSVSWYQQTPGQGLQFLFEYFSETQRNKGNFPGRFSGRQFSNSRSEMNVSTLELGDSALYLCASSGQGATDTQYFGPGTRLTVL.

This clone was picked up a small number of times. The chain carries TRBV19 and TRBJ1-5; D possibly corresponds to TRBD1 (6 bases). CDR3 length: 14 amino acids. Trimming cost V 9 bases and J 3 bases, with 15 bases left between them. Germline CDR1 reads LNHDA; CDR2 reads SQIVND (reference sequence). The CDR3 coding sequence is TGTGCCAGCCATGGGGGGGGCCACAATCAGCCCCAGCATTTT. Translation gives CASHGGGHNQPQHF.